This TCR beta chain was profiled in a study of T cell responses to AZD1222 COVID-19 vaccine. Notes on this clone: Its antigen is currently unknown.

The CDR3 consists of 20 residues. From germline, CDR1 is MNHEY and CDR2 SVGEGT. The ends lost 5 bases at V and 1 base at J; junction bases unmatched: 16. Sequenced by immunoSEQ multiplex PCR; TCRdb stores in-frame clones only, minus some. Among under 150,000 clones, roughly 90% were seen once, and the ten largest hold 11%. Study-level results: Repertoires were collected only later (after the peak T cell response had occurred).

This chain joins TRBV6-2 or TRBV6-3 and TRBJ2-3; the match to TRBD2 covers 12 bases. The sequence derives from an adult in good health. Here the sequenced sample was peripheral blood, taken on day 0 of MenACWY control vaccination. CDR3 DNA sequence: TGTGCCAGCAGTAGACCTAGCGGGAGGGCCTTAATGATCGGCACAGATACGCAGTATTTT. Encoded protein: CASSRPSGRALMIGTDTQYF.